This T cell receptor beta chain was sequenced during a study of metastatic and nonmetastatic thyroid tumors (dated by TCRdb to the early 2020s). Regarding the study in general: The researchers compared repertoires between peripheral blood samples and tumor or nodule tissue samples from patients with malignant or benign thyroid disease.

None of the patients had been given any treatment before thyroid surgery. Using T-cell receptor beta sequencing, the researchers looked back retrospectively at clinical samples from patients, gathered between about 2011 and 2019. The library came from PCR. Sequenced on an Illumina HiSeq 4000. High-throughput sequencing was used to profile the TCR beta-chain CDR3 region of every patient. The authors' analysis ran thus. The researchers built a classifier to tell apart papillary thyroid cancer patients with distant metastasis, based on CDR3 differences among clinicopathological groups. The Shannon index was used to measure repertoire diversity, and the Morisita-Horn index was used to measure how similar tumor and blood repertoires were. TCRdb ran its own pipeline on the public reads, namely fastp trimming at Q25 and MiXCR clone calling, and kept in-frame beta chains. For this entry, the V and J calls and clone size follow TCRdb and not the study's own pipeline. In all, the sample holds approximately 15,000 clones, and about 22% of those were seen once. Approximately 8% of the sample lies in the top ten.

Judged by its sample share, this clone qualifies as medium-sized (0.01 to 0.1%). The clone's antigen remains unknown. Per-nucleotide qualities are absent, and no much larger clonotype sits a single base away. Broad study findings and their caveats: TCR beta diversity was reported as significantly higher in malignant tumors than in benign nodules, in both blood and tumor samples.

The receptor was derived from a female donor with papillary thyroid cancer or a benign thyroid nodule (not recorded which). Some clones in this sample may be carry-over from other donors' samples. The sample consisted of tumor tissue.

Here the CDR3 is given as CSAPGRGYEAFF. The DNA is TGCAGTGCCCCGGGACGGGGATATGAAGCTTTCTTT. The rearrangement joined TRBV20-1 to TRBJ1-1, and possibly TRBD1, on 5 matching bases. Trimming removed 6 bases from V and 7 bases from J, leaving 15 bases between the germline ends. CDR1 is given as DFQATT and CDR2 as SNEGSKA, both from the germline V gene (reference sequence). Counted from cysteine to phenylalanine, this CDR3 has 12 amino acids. This entry keeps only the CDR3 DNA: 36 bases, framed from base 1.